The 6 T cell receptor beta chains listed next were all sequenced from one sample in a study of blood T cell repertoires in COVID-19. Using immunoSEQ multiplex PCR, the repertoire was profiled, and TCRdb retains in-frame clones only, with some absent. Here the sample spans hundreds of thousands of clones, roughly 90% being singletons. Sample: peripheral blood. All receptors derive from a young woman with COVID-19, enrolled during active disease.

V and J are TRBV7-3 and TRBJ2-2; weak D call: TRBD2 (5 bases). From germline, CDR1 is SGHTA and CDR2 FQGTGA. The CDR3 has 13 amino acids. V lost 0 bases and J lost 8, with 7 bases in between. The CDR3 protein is CASSLTGKGELFF. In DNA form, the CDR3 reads TGTGCCAGCAGCTTAACCGGGAAGGGGGAGCTGTTTTTT.

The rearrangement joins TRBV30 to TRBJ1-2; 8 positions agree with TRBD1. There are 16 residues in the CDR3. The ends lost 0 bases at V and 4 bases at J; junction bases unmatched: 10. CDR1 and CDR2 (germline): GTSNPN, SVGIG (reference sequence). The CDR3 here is CAWSVDRVRFGYGYTF. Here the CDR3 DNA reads TGTGCCTGGAGTGTGGACAGGGTTCGGTTTGGCTATGGCTACACCTTC.

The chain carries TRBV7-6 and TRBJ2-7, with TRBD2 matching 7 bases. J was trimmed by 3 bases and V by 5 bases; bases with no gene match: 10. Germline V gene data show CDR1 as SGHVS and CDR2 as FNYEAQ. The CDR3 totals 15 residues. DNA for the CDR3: TGTGCCAGCAGCCCCCGGGGAGGGAGAAGCTACGAGCAGTACTTC. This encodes CASSPRGGRSYEQYF.

CDR3 bases: TGTGCCAGCAGTCAAACTAGCTACGAGCAGTACTTC. Its protein is CASSQTSYEQYF. The chain has TRBV6-2 or TRBV6-3 and TRBJ2-7, with TRBD2 as a possible D gene (5 bases). V lost 5 bases and J 3 bases, leaving 8 bases between the germline ends. From germline, CDR1 is MNHEY and CDR2 SVGEGT. The CDR3 length is 12 residues.

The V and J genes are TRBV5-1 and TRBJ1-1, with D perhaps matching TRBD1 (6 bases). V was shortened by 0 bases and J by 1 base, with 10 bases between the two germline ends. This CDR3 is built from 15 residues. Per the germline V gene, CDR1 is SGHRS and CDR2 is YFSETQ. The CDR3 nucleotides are TGCGCCAGCAGCTTGGAGACAGGAACGAACACTGAAGCTTTCTTT. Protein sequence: CASSLETGTNTEAFF.

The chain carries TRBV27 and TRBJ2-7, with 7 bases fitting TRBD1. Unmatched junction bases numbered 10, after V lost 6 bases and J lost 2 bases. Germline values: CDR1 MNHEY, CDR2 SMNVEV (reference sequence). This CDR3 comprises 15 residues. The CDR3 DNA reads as TGTGCCAGCAGGGAAGGGACAGCTTTTACCTACGAGCAGTACTTC. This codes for CASREGTAFTYEQYF.